Below, 7 T cell receptor beta chains from the same sample are listed, as sequenced in a study of blood T cell repertoires in COVID-19. Some clones are missing from TCRdb's copy, which holds only in-frame ones; the method was immunoSEQ multiplex PCR. The sample lists about 110,000 clones; about 75% were seen once. Sequenced sample: peripheral blood. The receptors come from a woman of 80 years or more with active or convalescent COVID-19.

The chain couples TRBV9 to TRBJ1-1, with 8 nucleotides matching TRBD1. V dropped 3 bases and J dropped 8; count of bases not matched to a gene: 6. CDR1 is SGDLS and CDR2 is YYNGEE in the germline V gene. This CDR3 is built from 13 residues. CDR3 amino acids: CASSAQTGAEAFF. DNA for the CDR3: TGTGCCAGCAGCGCCCAGACAGGGGCCGAAGCTTTCTTT.

The CDR3 bases are TGTGCCAGCAGTCGGGGGGTACAAGAGACCCAGTACTTC. Its translation: CASSRGVQETQYF. This chain uses TRBV7-3 with TRBJ2-5; the match to TRBD2 covers 7 bases. Trimming cost V 6 bases and J 2 bases; bases outside gene matches: 3. This CDR3 contains 13 residues. Germline loops: CDR1 SGHTA, CDR2 FQGTGA.

V gene TRBV11-2 combines with J gene TRBJ1-2, with 9 bases matching TRBD1. From germline, CDR1 is SGHAT and CDR2 FQNNGV. V lost 0 bases and J lost 5; bases outside the gene matches: 4. CDR3 length equals 15 residues. CDR3 protein: CASSLDYDRGYGYTF. In DNA, the CDR3 is TGTGCCAGCAGCTTAGACTACGACAGGGGGTATGGCTACACCTTC.

The chain has TRBV5-1 and TRBJ2-1; 10 positions agree with TRBD2. Germline assignment: CDR1 SGHRS and CDR2 YFSETQ. Trimming removed 5 bases from V and 4 bases from J; junction bases left unmatched: 0. CDR3 length equals 13 residues. CDR3 region: CASRLAGYNEQFF. CDR3 in DNA: TGCGCCAGCAGACTAGCGGGGTACAATGAGCAGTTCTTC.

This chain links TRBV9 with TRBJ2-3; 10 bases line up with TRBD1. This CDR3 is 15 amino acids long. Germline V gene lookup returns CDR1 SGDLS and CDR2 YYNGEE. Trimming removed 5 bases from V and 5 bases from J; junction bases left unmatched: 8. The CDR3 protein is CASSGQGVAVDTQYF. The CDR3 DNA reads as TGTGCCAGCAGTGGACAGGGGGTAGCGGTAGATACGCAGTATTTT.

The V call is TRBV29-1, the J call TRBJ2-7; 7 bases are a match to TRBD2. The CDR3 is 17 residues long. Per the germline V gene, CDR1 is SQVTM and CDR2 is ANQGSEA. Trimming cost V 1 base and J 3 bases; bases outside gene matches: 15. The CDR3, as DNA: TGCAGCGTTGAAGGAGCCCTTATTGGCGGGAGCCTCTACGAGCAGTACTTC. The encoded protein is CSVEGALIGGSLYEQYF.

The chain recombines TRBV6-2 or TRBV6-3 with TRBJ1-6; D is possibly TRBD1 (5 bases). Trimming cost V 1 base and J 8 bases, with 9 bases left between them. This CDR3 is built from 14 residues. Germline lookup yields CDR1 MNHEY and CDR2 SVGEGT. CDR3 DNA: TGTGCCAGCAGTTACTACAGGACCCATTCACCCCTCCACTTT. This encodes CASSYYRTHSPLHF.